This TCR beta chain was captured by sequencing in a study of cytomegalovirus exposure and HLA in healthy donors. The CDR3 is 15 residues long. CDR1 is SNHLY, CDR2 FYNNEI, per germline. V dropped 4 bases and J dropped 1 base, with 11 bases sitting between them. Note on this clone: What it binds is not known.

Broader study findings: In vitro checks showed that a few CMV-associated chains really do target CMV antigens. TCR beta chains associated with HLA were, in a later analysis, more clonally expanded than equally common others. In an earlier analysis, about 87% or about 30%: the productive usage of most TCR beta V segments.

With 60 Vbeta and 13 Jbeta primers, the PCR was carried out. Authors' analysis steps: About 10 million shared chains were among roughly 81 million unique TCR beta chains counted in a later analysis. Method: immunoSEQ multiplex PCR; TCRdb's copy keeps in-frame clones and lacks some. V and J calls and clone size come straight from that table; D and trimming were deduced from the DNA. The data contain some 150,000 clones, 82% of them singletons. Specimen: PBMCs. This TCR came from a man aged 25 to 40 in good health and CMV-seropositive. The rearrangement links TRBV2 to TRBJ2-4; the D gene is possibly TRBD1 (6 bases). DNA of the CDR3: TGTGCCAGCAGTGCCCTGAGGGGGGCCAAAAACATTCAGTACTTC. It encodes CASSALRGAKNIQYF.